The following is a TCR beta chain sequence with its context. No cognate antigen has been identified for it. It has no much larger one-base neighbor in the sample; base qualities were not kept. These data belong to a study of blood T cell repertoires in COVID-19 (dated by TCRdb to 2018 to 2021). In the study overall: The collaborator samples originated in the United States, Italy and Spain and spanned the acute and convalescent phases of COVID-19. The prospective study material was composed of cDNA or gDNA derived from T cells, B-cell-depleted T cells, or PBMCs. The dataset comprised deeply sampled blood TCRbeta repertoires from subjects exposed to, actively infected with, or recovered from COVID-19. The repertoires were released in a freely available public database intended as a resource for research on the immune response to SARS-CoV-2. The samples were drawn from the first 160 participants of the ongoing ImmuneRACE study and from 1,254 subjects provided by 6 global collaborators. A de-identified subject ID, COVID-19 status, age in years and sex were almost always included in the sample metadata. Where available, HLA class I and class II types were obtained from metadata supplied by the sample provider rather than from assay-based typing. Overall results and qualifications from the work: The quantity of clinical and demographic metadata differed by source and by participant and was supplied without curation.

TCRbeta CDR3 regions were amplified from genomic DNA by means of the immunoSEQ Assay, a bias-controlled multiplex PCR. On the study's bioinformatics: Nucleated cell counts per sample were estimated from amplification of reference gene primers within the assay. To quantify the absolute abundance of each unique TCRbeta CDR3 rearrangement, sequence reads were collapsed and filtered. Productive Simpson clonality was computed per sample as the square root of Simpson's diversity index over productive rearrangements. In its TCRdb copy, this immuneACCESS table keeps in-frame sequences only and misses some clones. Where compared with another copy, unresolved V genes explain less than half of these, and the others have no known cause. V, J and clone size are those of that table, while D and trimming were read from the DNA. Across this sample there are 350,000 to 400,000 clones, with approximately 86% seen only once. The ten largest make up about 7% of the sample.

Clipping removes 0 bases from V and 4 bases from J, with 6 as the unmatched junction base count. The CDR3, cysteine through phenylalanine, is 17 amino acids long. The kept DNA is CDR3 alone, 51 bases in frame from the first base. For CDR1 and CDR2, the germline V gene lists MRHNA and SNTAGT. In Seattle, one collaborating source enrolled patients while the infection was active and tracked those patients longitudinally over the course of disease. Each collaborating institution followed its own protocols to collect whole blood in K2EDTA tubes. Collaborator samples were shipped for TCRbeta analysis as frozen whole blood, isolated PBMCs, or DNA extracted from either sample type.

The sequence came from a woman aged 55 to 70 with COVID-19, enrolled during active disease. This chain joins TRBV6-4 to TRBJ2-1, and 10 bases in between align with TRBD2. The sample consisted of peripheral blood. The CDR3 loop reads CASSDSPAGGPYNEQFF. The bases read TGTGCCAGCAGTGACTCTCCAGCGGGGGGGCCATACAATGAGCAGTTCTTC.